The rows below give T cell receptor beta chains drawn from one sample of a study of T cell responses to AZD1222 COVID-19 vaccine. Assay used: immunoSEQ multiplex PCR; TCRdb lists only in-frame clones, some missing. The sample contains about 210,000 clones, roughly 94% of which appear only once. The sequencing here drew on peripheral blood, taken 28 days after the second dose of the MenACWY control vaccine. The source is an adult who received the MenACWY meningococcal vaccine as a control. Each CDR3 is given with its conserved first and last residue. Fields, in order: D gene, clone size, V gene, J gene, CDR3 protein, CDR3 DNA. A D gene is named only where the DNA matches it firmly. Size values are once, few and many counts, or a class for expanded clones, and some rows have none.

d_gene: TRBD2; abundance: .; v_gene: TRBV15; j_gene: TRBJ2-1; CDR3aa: CATGERETPYNEQFF; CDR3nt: TGTGCCACCGGAGAGCGGGAGACTCCCTACAATGAGCAGTTCTTC
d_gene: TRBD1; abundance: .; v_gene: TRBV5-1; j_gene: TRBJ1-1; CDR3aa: CASSLNRGGTEAFF; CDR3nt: TGCGCCAGCAGCTTAAACAGGGGGGGCACTGAAGCTTTCTTT
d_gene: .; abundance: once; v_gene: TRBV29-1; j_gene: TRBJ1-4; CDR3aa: CSVRPDHEKLFF; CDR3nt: TGCAGCGTTCGACCCGACCACGAAAAACTGTTTTTT
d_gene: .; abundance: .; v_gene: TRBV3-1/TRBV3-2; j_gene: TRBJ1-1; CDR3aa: CASSQERGSAFF; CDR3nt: TGTGCCAGCAGCCAAGAGAGAGGTTCAGCTTTCTTT
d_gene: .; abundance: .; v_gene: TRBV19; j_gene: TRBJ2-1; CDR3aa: CASFGGLYNEQFF; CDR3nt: TGTGCCAGTTTCGGGGGACTCTACAATGAGCAGTTCTTC
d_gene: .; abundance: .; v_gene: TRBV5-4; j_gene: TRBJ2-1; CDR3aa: CASSRPYRGDNEQFF; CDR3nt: TGTGCCAGCAGCCGACCCTACCGGGGAGACAATGAGCAGTTCTTC
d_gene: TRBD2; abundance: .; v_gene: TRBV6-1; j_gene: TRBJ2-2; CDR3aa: CASSEDKAGSVTGELFF; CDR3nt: TGTGCCAGCAGTGAAGATAAAGCGGGATCGGTCACCGGGGAGCTGTTTTTT
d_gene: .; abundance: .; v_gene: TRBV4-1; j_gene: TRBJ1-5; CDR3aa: CASSQKGNQPQHF; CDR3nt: TGCGCCAGCAGCCAGAAAGGGAACCAGCCCCAGCATTTT
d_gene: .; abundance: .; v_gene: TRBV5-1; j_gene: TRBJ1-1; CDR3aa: CASSLSGGLTEAFF; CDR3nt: TGCGCCAGCAGCTTGTCTGGGGGATTGACTGAAGCTTTCTTT
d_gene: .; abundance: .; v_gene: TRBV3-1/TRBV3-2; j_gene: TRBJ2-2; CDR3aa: CASSQDMQGLTGELFF; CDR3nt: TGTGCCAGCAGCCAAGATATGCAGGGGCTCACCGGGGAGCTGTTTTTT
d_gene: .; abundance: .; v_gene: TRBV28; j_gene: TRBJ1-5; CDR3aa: CASSFKAVYSNQPQHF; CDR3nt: TGTGCCAGCAGTTTTAAGGCGGTCTATAGCAATCAGCCCCAGCATTTT
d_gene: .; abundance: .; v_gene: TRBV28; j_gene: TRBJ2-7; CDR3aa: CASSGPGRYEQYF; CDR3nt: TGTGCCAGCAGTGGGCCAGGGCGCTACGAGCAGTACTTC
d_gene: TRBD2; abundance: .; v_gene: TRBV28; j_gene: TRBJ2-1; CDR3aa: CASSTWAGGGSSYNEQFF; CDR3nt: TGTGCCAGCAGTACTTGGGCTGGCGGGGGGAGCTCCTACAATGAGCAGTTCTTC
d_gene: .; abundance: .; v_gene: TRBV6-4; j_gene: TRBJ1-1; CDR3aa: CASSETPSAGTAFF; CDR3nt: TGTGCCAGCAGTGAAACCCCGTCTGCAGGGACAGCTTTCTTT
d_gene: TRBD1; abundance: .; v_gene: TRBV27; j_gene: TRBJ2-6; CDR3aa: CASSSHPGGSGANVLTF; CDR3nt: TGTGCCAGCAGTTCCCATCCAGGGGGCTCTGGGGCCAACGTCCTGACTTTC
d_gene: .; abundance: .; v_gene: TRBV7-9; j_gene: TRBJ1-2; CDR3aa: CASSLGGAGYTF; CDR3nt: TGTGCCAGCAGCCTCGGGGGCGCCGGCTACACCTTC
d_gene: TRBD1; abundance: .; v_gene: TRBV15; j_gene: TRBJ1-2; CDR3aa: CATSRDRTGALGYTF; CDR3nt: TGTGCCACCAGCAGAGATCGGACAGGGGCTCTCGGCTACACCTTC
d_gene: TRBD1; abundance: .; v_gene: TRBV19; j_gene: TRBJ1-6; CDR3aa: CASSLSGQPNSPLHF; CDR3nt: TGTGCCAGTAGTCTGTCGGGACAGCCTAATTCACCCCTCCACTTT
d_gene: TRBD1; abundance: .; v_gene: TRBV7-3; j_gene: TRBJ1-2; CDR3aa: CASSLPAGTGVYGYTF; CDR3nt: TGTGCCAGCAGCCTACCCGCCGGGACAGGGGTATATGGCTACACCTTC
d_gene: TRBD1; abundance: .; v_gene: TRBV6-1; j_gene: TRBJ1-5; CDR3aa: CASSEAGTANQPQHF; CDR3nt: TGTGCCAGCAGTGAAGCGGGGACAGCTAATCAGCCCCAGCATTTT
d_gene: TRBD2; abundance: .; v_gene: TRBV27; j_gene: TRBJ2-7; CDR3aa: CASSSVAGGPYEQYF; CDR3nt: TGTGCCAGCAGTTCCGTAGCGGGAGGCCCCTACGAGCAGTACTTC
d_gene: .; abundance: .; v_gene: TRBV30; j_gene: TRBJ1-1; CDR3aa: CAWSVNSEAFF; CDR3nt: TGTGCCTGGAGTGTAAATAGTGAAGCTTTCTTT